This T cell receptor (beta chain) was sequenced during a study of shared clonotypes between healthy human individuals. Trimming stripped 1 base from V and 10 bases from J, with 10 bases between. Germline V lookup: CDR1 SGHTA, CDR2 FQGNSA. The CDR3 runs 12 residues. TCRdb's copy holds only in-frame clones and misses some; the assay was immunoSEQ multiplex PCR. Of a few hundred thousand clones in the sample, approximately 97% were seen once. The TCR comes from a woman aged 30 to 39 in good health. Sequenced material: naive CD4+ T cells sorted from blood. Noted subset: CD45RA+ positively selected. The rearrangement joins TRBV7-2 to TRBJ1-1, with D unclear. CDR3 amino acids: CASSLVGFGAFF. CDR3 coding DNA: TGTGCCAGCAGCTTAGTTGGGTTCGGAGCTTTCTTT.